This TCR beta chain was documented in a study of blood T cells in healthy people across ages. Study background: The template switching approach captured approximately one barcoded beta molecule for every two T cells.

About this clonotype: The antigen remains undetermined. The junction departs from germline at one end; a sequencing error may be responsible.

Regarding the study as a whole: Donor CMV status was unknown, possibly confounding expanded clonotype changes. Getting older went along with TCR beta diversity per million T cells dropping roughly linearly.

Through a sample-barcoded 5' primer and a J-beta primer mix, a second PCR was run for roughly 7 to 11 cycles. Each cDNA molecule received a tag from a template-switch adaptor that had 12 random nucleotides. MiXCR was run by TCRdb on the 5' RACE reads, yielding one entry per CDR3 protein. This repertoire shows about 690,000 distinct CDR3 sequences, about 43% found once; its top ten account for about 30%. CDR1 is SGHRS, CDR2 YFSETQ, per germline. The CDR3 contains 19 residues. The sample consisted of blood. This receptor was identified in a man at least 80 years old in good health. The V call is TRBV5-1, the J call TRBJ2-6, with D hard to call. The CDR3 DNA is TGCGCCAGCAGCTTATTCTCCCCGTCGGCAACCTCTCGGGCCAACGTCCTGACTTTC. Encoded protein: CASSLFSPSATSRANVLTF.